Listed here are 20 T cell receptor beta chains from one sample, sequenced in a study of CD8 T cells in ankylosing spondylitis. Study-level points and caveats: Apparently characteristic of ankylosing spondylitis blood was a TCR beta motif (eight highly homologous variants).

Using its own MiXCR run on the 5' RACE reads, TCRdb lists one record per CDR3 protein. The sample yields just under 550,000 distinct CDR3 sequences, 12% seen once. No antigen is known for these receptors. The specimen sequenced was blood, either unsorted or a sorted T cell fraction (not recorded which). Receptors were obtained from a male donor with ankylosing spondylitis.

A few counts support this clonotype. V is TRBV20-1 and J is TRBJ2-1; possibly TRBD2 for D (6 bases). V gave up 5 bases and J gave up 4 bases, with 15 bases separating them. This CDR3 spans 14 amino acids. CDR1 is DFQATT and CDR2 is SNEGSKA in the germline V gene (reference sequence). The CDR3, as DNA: TGCAGTGCTGTCCGGGACTGGGAATACAATGAGCAGTTCTTC. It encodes CSAVRDWEYNEQFF.

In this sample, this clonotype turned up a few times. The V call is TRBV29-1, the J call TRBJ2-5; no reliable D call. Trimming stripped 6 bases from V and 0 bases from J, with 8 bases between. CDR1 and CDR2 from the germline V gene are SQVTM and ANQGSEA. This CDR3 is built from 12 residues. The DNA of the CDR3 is TGCAGCGTCCGGGCCGACCAAGAGACCCAGTACTTC. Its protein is CSVRADQETQYF.

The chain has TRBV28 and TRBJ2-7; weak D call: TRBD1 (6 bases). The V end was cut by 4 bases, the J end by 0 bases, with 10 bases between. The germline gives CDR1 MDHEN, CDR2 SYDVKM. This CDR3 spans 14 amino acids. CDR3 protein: CASSSGQSSYEQYV. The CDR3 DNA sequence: TGTGCCAGCAGTTCAGGACAGAGCTCCTACGAGCAGTACGTC.

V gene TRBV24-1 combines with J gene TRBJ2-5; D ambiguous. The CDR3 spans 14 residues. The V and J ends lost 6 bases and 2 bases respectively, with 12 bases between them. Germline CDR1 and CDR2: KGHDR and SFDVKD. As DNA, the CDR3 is TGTGCCACCAGTAAGGCTGACCTACAAGAGACCCAGTACTTC. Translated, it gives CATSKADLQETQYF.

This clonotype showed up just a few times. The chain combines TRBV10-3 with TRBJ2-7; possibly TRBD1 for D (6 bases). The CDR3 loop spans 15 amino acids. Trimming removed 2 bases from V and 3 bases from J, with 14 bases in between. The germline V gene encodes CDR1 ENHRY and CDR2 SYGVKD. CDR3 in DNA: TGTGCCATCAGTGAGCCGGGACATCCAAACTACGAGCAGTACTTC. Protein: CAISEPGHPNYEQYF.

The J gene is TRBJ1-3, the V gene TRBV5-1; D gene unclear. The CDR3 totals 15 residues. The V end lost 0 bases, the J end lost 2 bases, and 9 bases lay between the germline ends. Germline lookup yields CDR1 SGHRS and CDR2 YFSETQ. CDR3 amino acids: CASSLGGDPGNTIYF. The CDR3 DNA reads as TGCGCCAGCAGCTTGGGCGGAGACCCTGGAAACACCATATATTTT. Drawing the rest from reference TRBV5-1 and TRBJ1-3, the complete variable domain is KAGVTQTPRYLIKTRGQQVTLSCSPISGHRSVSWYQQTPGQGLQFLFEYFSETQRNKGNFPGRFSGRQFSNSRSEMNVSTLELGDSALYLCASSLGGDPGNTIYFGEGSWLTVV.

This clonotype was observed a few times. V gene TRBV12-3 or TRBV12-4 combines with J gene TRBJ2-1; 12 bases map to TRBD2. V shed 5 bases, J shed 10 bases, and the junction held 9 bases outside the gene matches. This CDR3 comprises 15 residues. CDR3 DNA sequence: TGTGCCAGCAGTCGGACTAGCGGGGTGGAAGGAGAGCAGTTCTTC. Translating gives CASSRTSGVEGEQFF.

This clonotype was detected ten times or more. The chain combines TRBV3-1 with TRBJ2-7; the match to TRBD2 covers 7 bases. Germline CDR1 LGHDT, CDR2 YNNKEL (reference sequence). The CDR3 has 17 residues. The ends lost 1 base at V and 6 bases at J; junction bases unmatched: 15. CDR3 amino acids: CASSQGPLRGRTIEQYV. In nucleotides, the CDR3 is TGTGCCAGCAGCCAAGGCCCGCTTCGCGGGAGAACGATCGAGCAGTACGTC.

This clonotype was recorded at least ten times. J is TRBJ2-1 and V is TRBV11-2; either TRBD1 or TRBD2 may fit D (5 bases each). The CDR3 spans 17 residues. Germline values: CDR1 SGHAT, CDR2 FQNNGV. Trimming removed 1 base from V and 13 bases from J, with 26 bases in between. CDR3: CASSLGGALWASRPQFF. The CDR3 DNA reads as TGTGCCAGCAGCTTAGGTGGGGCCCTGTGGGCTAGCAGACCCCAGTTCTTC.

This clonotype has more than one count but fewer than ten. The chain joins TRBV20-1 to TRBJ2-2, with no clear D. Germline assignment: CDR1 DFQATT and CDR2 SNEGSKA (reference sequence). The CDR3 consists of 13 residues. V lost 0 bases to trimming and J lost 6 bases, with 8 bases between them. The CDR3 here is CSAREGGAGELFF. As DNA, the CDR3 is TGCAGTGCTAGAGAGGGTGGAGCCGGGGAGCTGTTTTTT.

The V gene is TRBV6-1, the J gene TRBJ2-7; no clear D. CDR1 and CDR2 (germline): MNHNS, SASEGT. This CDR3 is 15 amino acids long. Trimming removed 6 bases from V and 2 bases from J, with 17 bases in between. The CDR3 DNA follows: TGTGCCAGCAGCCTAGGGCTCCAGAGCGCCTACGAGCAGTACTTC. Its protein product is CASSLGLQSAYEQYF.

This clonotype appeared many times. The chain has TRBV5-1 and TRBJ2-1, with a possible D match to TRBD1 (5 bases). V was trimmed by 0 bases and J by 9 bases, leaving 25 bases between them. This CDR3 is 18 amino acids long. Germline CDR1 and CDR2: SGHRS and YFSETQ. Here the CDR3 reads CASSLEALGLRTSAEQFF. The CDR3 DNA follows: TGCGCCAGCAGCTTGGAGGCCCTAGGATTGAGGACAAGTGCTGAGCAGTTCTTC.

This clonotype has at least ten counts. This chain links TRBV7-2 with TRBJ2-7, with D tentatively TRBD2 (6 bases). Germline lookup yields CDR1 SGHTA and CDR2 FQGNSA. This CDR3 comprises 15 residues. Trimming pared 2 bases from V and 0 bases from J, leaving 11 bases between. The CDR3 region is CASSLWSSVSYEQYF. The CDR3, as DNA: TGTGCCAGCAGCTTATGGTCTAGCGTCTCCTACGAGCAGTACTTC.

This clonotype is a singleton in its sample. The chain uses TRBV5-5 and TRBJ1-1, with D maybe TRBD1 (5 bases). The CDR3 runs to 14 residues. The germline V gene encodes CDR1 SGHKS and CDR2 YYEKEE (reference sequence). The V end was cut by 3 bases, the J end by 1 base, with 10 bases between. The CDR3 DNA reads TGTGCCAGCAGCTCAGGACACCAGAACACTGAAGCTTTCTTT. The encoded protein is CASSSGHQNTEAFF.

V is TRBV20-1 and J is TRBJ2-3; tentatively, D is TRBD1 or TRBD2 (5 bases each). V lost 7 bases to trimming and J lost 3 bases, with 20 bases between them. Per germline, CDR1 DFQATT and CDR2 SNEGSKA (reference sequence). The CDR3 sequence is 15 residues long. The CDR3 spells CSGTYGTEVTDTQYF. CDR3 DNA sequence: TGCAGTGGAACGTACGGGACCGAGGTTACAGATACGCAGTATTTT.

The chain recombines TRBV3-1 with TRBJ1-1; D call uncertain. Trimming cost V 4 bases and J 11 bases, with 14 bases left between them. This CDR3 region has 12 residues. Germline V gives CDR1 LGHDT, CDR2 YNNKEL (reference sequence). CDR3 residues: CASSRREARAFF. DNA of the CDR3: TGTGCCAGCAGCCGGCGGGAGGCTCGCGCTTTCTTT.

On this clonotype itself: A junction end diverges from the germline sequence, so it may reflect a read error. CDR3 region: CASSPGGTSGEQNF. As DNA, the CDR3 is TGTGCCAGCAGCCCTGGGGGGACTAGCGGGGAGCAGAACTTC. The chain links TRBV5-4 to TRBJ2-5, with 13 bases that match TRBD2. The CDR3 contains 14 residues. Germline-derived CDR1 and CDR2 are SGHNT and YYREEE (reference sequence).

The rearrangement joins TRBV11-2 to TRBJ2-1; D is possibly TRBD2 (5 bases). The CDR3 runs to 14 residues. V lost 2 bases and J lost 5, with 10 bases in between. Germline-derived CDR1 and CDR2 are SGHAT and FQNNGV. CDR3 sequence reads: CASSLLRGNNEQFF. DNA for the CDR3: TGTGCCAGCAGCTTATTACGGGGAAACAATGAGCAGTTCTTC.

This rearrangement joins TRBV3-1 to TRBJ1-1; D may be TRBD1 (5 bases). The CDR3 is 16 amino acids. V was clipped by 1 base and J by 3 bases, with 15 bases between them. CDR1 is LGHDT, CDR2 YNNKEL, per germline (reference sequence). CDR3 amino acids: CASSQGGLLIHTEAFF. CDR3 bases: TGTGCCAGCAGCCAAGGGGGACTGCTCATTCACACTGAAGCTTTCTTT.

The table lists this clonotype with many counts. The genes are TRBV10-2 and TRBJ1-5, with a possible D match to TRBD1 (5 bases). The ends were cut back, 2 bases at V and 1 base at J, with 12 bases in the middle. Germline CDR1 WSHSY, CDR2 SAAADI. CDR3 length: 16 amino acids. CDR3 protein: CASSEPGRGSNQPQHF. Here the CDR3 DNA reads TGCGCCAGCAGTGAGCCGGGGCGGGGGAGCAATCAGCCCCAGCATTTT.